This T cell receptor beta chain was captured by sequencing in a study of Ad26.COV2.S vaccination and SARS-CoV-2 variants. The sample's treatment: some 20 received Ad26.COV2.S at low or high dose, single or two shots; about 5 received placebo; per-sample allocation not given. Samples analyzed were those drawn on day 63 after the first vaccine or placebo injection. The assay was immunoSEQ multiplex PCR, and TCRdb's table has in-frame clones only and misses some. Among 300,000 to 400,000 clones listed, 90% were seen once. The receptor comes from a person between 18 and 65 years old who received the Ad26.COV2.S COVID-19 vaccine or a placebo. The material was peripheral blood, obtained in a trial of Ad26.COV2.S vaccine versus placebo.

The CDR3 DNA reads as TGTGCCAGTAGTATCGGGACCCTTATCATGAACACTGAAGCTTTCTTT. Protein sequence: CASSIGTLIMNTEAFF. V usage is TRBV19 and J usage is TRBJ1-1; D perhaps matches TRBD1 (5 bases). The CDR3 is 16 residues long. Germline assignment: CDR1 LNHDA and CDR2 SQIVND (reference sequence). Deletions cut 3 bases from V and 0 bases from J, with 14 bases between.